This TCR beta chain originates from a study of graft-versus-host responses after intestinal transplantation (dated by TCRdb to about 2021). With regard to the full study: The transplants that recipients received were multivisceral, liver-intestinal, or isolated intestinal. Every recipient was given anti-thymocyte globulin induction, followed by about three years of maintenance tacrolimus and steroids. Graft-versus-host and host-versus-graft alloreactive T cell clones were tracked in the graft, circulation and bone marrow after intestinal transplantation using bulk TCR-beta CDR3 sequencing. To identify alloreactive clones, pre-transplant mixed lymphocyte reaction products were sequenced and compared with unstimulated pre-transplant donor and recipient T cells. The cohort enrolled about two dozen intestinal transplant recipients, one of whom was a retransplant, and a few patients without pretransplant specimens were excluded. A peak of at least 4% donor T cells among recipient peripheral blood mononuclear cells was the definition used for donor T cell macrochimerism. Instead of going to the commercial service, samples from a few later patients were sequenced in-house on an Illumina MiSeq and processed with MiXCR. Findings and caveats that apply to the study as a whole: GvH clones were found in recipient bone marrow, and some of the GvH clones appeared earlier in ileal mucosa or blood, which is consistent with an intestinal mucosal origin. In patients with donor T cell macrochimerism, the allografts had high GvH to HvG T cell clonal ratios. Early after transplant, peak levels of circulating GvH clones were found to be associated with declines in HvG clones. The relatively low number and heterogeneity of intestinal transplant patients limited the conclusions.

As to this clone: The clone's antigen remains unknown. Qualities for individual bases were not recorded, and no much larger clone is one base off.

Library preparation was by the immunoSEQ multiplex PCR assay. Adaptive Biotechnologies carried out high-throughput TCR-beta CDR3 sequencing of genomic DNA for most patients. The source study handled its data this way. Adaptive's ImmunoSEQ software supplied the TCR sequencing data for more than 15 patients, while MiXCR and VDJtools were used to process a few other patients. CDR3 nucleotide sequences shared between donor and recipient were removed because the origin of such sequences could not be assigned. At least 2-fold expansion over unstimulated cells and a minimum CFSE-low frequency of 0.002% (template counts) or 0.001% (read counts) were required for clones to be classified as alloreactive. Clones were considered mappable if detected in sequenced pre-transplant spleen, lymph node, or MLR CFSE-low populations of the donor or recipient. Cumulative frequency of alloreactive clones was calculated as a percentage of all sequences weighted by copy number. TCRdb took over this immuneACCESS table, retaining in-frame rearrangements with V and J assigned. Such tables are incomplete; in checked studies, under half of the missing clones stem from an unresolved V gene, and the remainder is unexplained. That table gives V, J and clone size, and the DNA gave D and trimming. This sample lists 23,000 or so clones; 90% were detected once. The top ten constitute just under 2% of the sample.

Blood samples were collected up to 4 times in the first month after transplant and then at least monthly when available. The CDR3 holds 14 amino acids from the cysteine to the phenylalanine. The sequence is cut down to CDR3 DNA, 42 bases in frame from base 1. Cut back by 3 bases and 4 bases, the V and J ends lie 10 bases apart. The germline V gene specifies MGHDK as CDR1 and SYGVNS as CDR2. The chain is encoded by TRBV25-1 joined to TRBJ1-5; D gene: possibly TRBD1, on 5 matching bases. The clonotype comes from a human patient who received an intestinal transplant, so some T cells may come from the graft donor. The sample consisted of PBMCs, taken almost 40 days after intestinal transplant. CDR3 loop: CASSEKGWNQPQHF. The DNA sequence reads TGTGCCAGCAGTGAGAAGGGGTGGAATCAGCCCCAGCATTTT.